This entry describes one T cell receptor (beta chain). V was shortened by 7 bases and J by 2 bases, with 15 bases between the two germline ends. The germline V gene encodes CDR1 LGHNT and CDR2 FRNRAP. The CDR3 loop spans 15 amino acids. The data belong to a study of blood T cell repertoires in COVID-19. Study details: Spain, Italy and the United States supplied samples that represented acute and convalescent COVID-19. T cells, B-cell-depleted T cells, or PBMCs supplied cDNA or gDNA.

Authors' data handling: Amplification with reference gene primers provided the estimates of nucleated cell counts. Measured with immunoSEQ multiplex PCR; TCRdb has only the in-frame clones, and not every one. V, J and clone size reflect that table, while D and trimming were determined from the DNA. Found here are roughly 22,000 clones, around 86% of them singletons; the top ten hold more than 6.5%. The chain carries TRBV12-5 and TRBJ1-5; TRBD1 might be the D (5 bases). Sequenced input: peripheral blood. The sequence was collected from a human donor in a cohort sampled during active COVID-19. The CDR3 here is CASAGGDVGNQPQHF. CDR3 in DNA: TGTGCTAGTGCAGGAGGGGACGTCGGCAATCAGCCCCAGCATTTT.